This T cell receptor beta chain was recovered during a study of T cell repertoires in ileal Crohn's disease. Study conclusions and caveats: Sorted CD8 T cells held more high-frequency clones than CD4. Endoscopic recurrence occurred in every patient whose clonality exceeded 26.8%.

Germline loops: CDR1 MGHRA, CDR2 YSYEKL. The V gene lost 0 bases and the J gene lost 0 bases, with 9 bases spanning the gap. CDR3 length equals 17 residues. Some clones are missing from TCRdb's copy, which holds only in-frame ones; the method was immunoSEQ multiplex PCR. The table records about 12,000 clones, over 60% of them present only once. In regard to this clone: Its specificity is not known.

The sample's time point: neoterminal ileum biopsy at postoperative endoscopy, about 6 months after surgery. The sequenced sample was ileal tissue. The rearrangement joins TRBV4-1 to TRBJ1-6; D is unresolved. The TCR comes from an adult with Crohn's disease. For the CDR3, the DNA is TGCGCCAGCAGCCAAGAGTCCCAGAGCTCCTATAATTCACCCCTCCACTTT. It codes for CASSQESQSSYNSPLHF.